The sequence of this TCR beta chain was determined in a study of vaccination effects on CD4 cells after COVID-19. Points from the study as a whole: Marked clonal contraction was seen late after vaccination (in both infection- and vaccine-induced clones).

For this clone: Its specificity is not known.

TCRdb's table, derived via immunoSEQ multiplex PCR, lists solely in-frame clones and lacks some. The sample shows about 15,000 clones, about 74% of them seen only once. Peptide-pool stimulation followed by sequencing identified expanded antigen-specific CD4+ clonotypes in the ViraFEST assay. Culture proceeded for approximately 9 days, and CD4+ T cells were then isolated. Their SARS-CoV-2 infection, verified by PCR, occurred between March and December 2020. Each person got two doses of an mRNA SARS-CoV-2 vaccine, BNT162b2 or mRNA-1273. Germline V gives CDR1 SNHLY, CDR2 FYNNEI. CDR3 length: 14 residues. The ends were cut back, 7 bases at V and 0 bases at J, with 10 bases in the middle.

This receptor was taken from a human donor who had a prior SARS-CoV-2 infection. The sample consisted of CD4+ T cells from PBMCs cultured with HCoV-NL63 spike peptides, taken after COVID-19 vaccination. The gene calls are TRBV2 and TRBJ2-1; D unclear. CDR3 sequence (DNA): TGTGCCAGCAAGAATAGGAGCTCCTACAATGAGCAGTTCTTC. Encoded protein: CASKNRSSYNEQFF. Based on the CDR3 plus reference TRBV2 and TRBJ2-1, the full variable domain is EPEVTQTPSHQVTQMGQEVILRCVPISNHLYFYWYRQILGQKVEFLVSFYNNEISEKSEIFDDQFSVERPDGSNFTLKIRSTKLEDSAMYFCASKNRSSYNEQFFGPGTRLTVL.